This TCR beta chain was sequenced for a study of PD-L1 blockade in urothelial cancer. Study at large: Once treatment had started, blood was analyzed at 3 weeks (second dose) and again at 6 weeks.

TCRdb's table, derived via immunoSEQ multiplex PCR, lists solely in-frame clones and lacks some. The sample contains over 75,000 clones, roughly nine tenths of which appear only once. Regarding the study as a whole: Patients with below-median pretreatment blood clonality survived longer.

Documented time point: pretreatment peripheral blood. About this clone: The antigen is undetermined.

V was shortened by 5 bases and J by 8 bases, with 21 bases between the two germline ends. CDR1 is SEHNR, CDR2 FQNEAQ, per germline (reference sequence). This CDR3 spans 15 amino acids. The source was PBMCs, collected around atezolizumab (anti-PD-L1) treatment. The TCR sequence derives from a woman aged 80 or over with urothelial cancer. The V call is TRBV7-9, the J call TRBJ1-2; D might be TRBD1 (5 bases). CDR3 loop: CASSPTLGGGEGYTF. DNA for the CDR3: TGTGCCAGCAGCCCGACGCTTGGGGGGGGAGAGGGCTACACCTTC.